The 19 T cell receptor beta chains reported below all come from one sample, sequenced in a study of Ad26.COV2.S vaccination and SARS-CoV-2 variants. Clones were read by immunoSEQ multiplex PCR, and TCRdb kept only the in-frame ones, dropping some. Of around 400,000 clones listed, 80% to 95% are singletons. Treatment defined: about 20 received Ad26.COV2.S at low or high dose, single or two shots; 5 received placebo; per-sample allocation not given. Samples analyzed were those drawn on day 63 after the first vaccine or placebo injection. Sequenced here: peripheral blood, sampled in a trial of Ad26.COV2.S vaccine versus placebo. These receptors were obtained from a person between 18 and 60 years old who received the Ad26.COV2.S COVID-19 vaccine or a placebo.

The genes are TRBV13 and TRBJ2-5, with TRBD1 as a possible D gene (6 bases). The germline gives CDR1 PRHDT, CDR2 FYEKMQ (reference sequence). Trimming took off 6 bases at V and 1 base at J, with 18 bases between the two ends. The CDR3 spans 16 residues. CDR3 sequence reads: CASSTSGVWAQETQYF. As DNA, the CDR3 is TGTGCCAGCAGTACTTCAGGGGTTTGGGCCCAAGAGACCCAGTACTTC.

The V and J genes are TRBV18 and TRBJ1-1, with D possibly matching TRBD1 (6 bases). Germline V lookup: CDR1 KGHSH, CDR2 LQKENI. The germline V and J ends were trimmed by 5 bases and 4 bases, with 14 bases remaining between them. The CDR3 is 14 amino acids. In DNA form, the CDR3 reads TGTGCCAGCTCATTGAACAGGGATAGCACTGAAGCTTTCTTT. Protein: CASSLNRDSTEAFF.

The V and J genes are TRBV20-1 and TRBJ2-3; D gene uncertain. V lost 2 bases and J 8 bases, leaving 8 bases between the germline ends. The germline V gene encodes CDR1 DFQATT and CDR2 SNEGSKA (reference sequence). CDR3 length: 11 amino acids. CDR3 sequence: CSARPTGTQYF. DNA for the CDR3: TGCAGTGCTAGACCAACGGGTACGCAGTATTTT.

The rearrangement joins TRBV18 to TRBJ2-1, with 8 bases aligning to TRBD1. The CDR3 is 16 residues long. V lost 1 base and J lost 2; bases outside the gene matches: 4. Looked up from germline, CDR1 is KGHSH and CDR2 is LQKENI. The CDR3 region is CASSPLTGGTYNEQFF. In DNA, the CDR3 is TGTGCCAGCTCACCACTAACAGGGGGAACCTACAATGAGCAGTTCTTC.

The chain joins TRBV30 to TRBJ2-3; tentatively, D is TRBD2 (5 bases). CDR1 and CDR2 (germline): GTSNPN, SVGIG (reference sequence). The CDR3 runs to 15 residues. V lost 4 bases to trimming and J lost 4 bases, with 18 bases between them. The DNA for the CDR3 is TGTGCCTGGACACGGACTGGGAGTGTCGCAGATACGCAGTATTTT. Protein sequence: CAWTRTGSVADTQYF.

This clone has only one observation. The rearrangement links TRBV27 to TRBJ1-5; maybe TRBD1 (6 bases). CDR1 and CDR2 (germline): MNHEY, SMNVEV (reference sequence). CDR3 size: 14 residues. Between the trimmed V and J ends, which lost 7 bases and 1 base, there was a span of 11 bases. CDR3 nucleotides: TGTGCCAGCAAGGGGGGTGCGAGCAATCAGCCCCAGCATTTT. Its translation: CASKGGASNQPQHF.

This chain connects TRBV7-8 to TRBJ2-3; the D is unclear. Trimming left V 1 base short and J 6 bases short, with 14 bases between. The length of the CDR3 is 15 residues. The germline gives CDR1 SGHVS, CDR2 FQNEAQ. CDR3 amino acids: CASSLESGKSDTQYF. In nucleotides, the CDR3 is TGTGCCAGCAGCTTAGAATCCGGTAAATCTGATACGCAGTATTTT. The full variable domain, its missing parts supplied by reference TRBV7-8 and TRBJ2-3, is GAGVSQSPRYKVAKRGQDVALRCDPISGHVSLFWYQQALGQGPEFLTYFQNEAQLDKSGLPSDRFFAERPEGSVSTLKIQRTQQEDSAVYLCASSLESGKSDTQYFGPGTRLTVL.

The rearrangement joins TRBV7-9 to TRBJ2-7; D ambiguous. Trimming took off 4 bases at V and 3 bases at J, with 10 bases between the two ends. Germline assignment: CDR1 SEHNR and CDR2 FQNEAQ (reference sequence). The CDR3 sequence is 13 residues long. The CDR3 bases are TGTGCCAGCAGCTCCTCCACAAGCTACGAGCAGTACTTC. Its protein product is CASSSSTSYEQYF.

The V gene is TRBV6-5, the J gene TRBJ2-1; D is possibly TRBD1 (6 bases). CDR3 length equals 15 residues. The ends were cut back, 4 bases at V and 4 bases at J, with 14 bases in the middle. Germline assignment: CDR1 MNHEY and CDR2 SVGAGI. The CDR3 sequence is CASSFGTPPYNEQFF. The CDR3 region has the DNA TGTGCCAGCAGTTTTGGGACACCACCTTACAATGAGCAGTTCTTC.

The chain links TRBV7-3 to TRBJ2-2; maybe TRBD1 (5 bases). Germline-derived CDR1 and CDR2 are SGHTA and FQGTGA. V was shortened by 2 bases and J by 4 bases, with 14 bases between the two germline ends. CDR3 length: 16 residues. CDR3 DNA: TGTGCCAGCAGCTTACATGGGGCGATTAGCACCGGGGAGCTGTTTTTT. Protein sequence: CASSLHGAISTGELFF.

V is TRBV28 and J is TRBJ2-7; D perhaps matches TRBD1 (5 bases). From germline, CDR1 is MDHEN and CDR2 SYDVKM. The CDR3 has 14 amino acids. Trimming took 1 base from V and 5 from J, leaving 12 bases between them. CDR3 residues: CASSLSGFNDEQYF. In nucleotides, the CDR3 is TGTGCCAGCAGTTTATCAGGGTTTAATGACGAGCAGTACTTC.

The chain couples TRBV30 to TRBJ2-3; 10 bases are a match to TRBD2. V was pared by 3 bases and J by 4 bases, with 4 bases of the junction left unmatched. The CDR3 is made up of 14 amino acids. The germline V gene has CDR1 GTSNPN and CDR2 SVGIG (reference sequence). CDR3 sequence reads: CAWRLAGGPDTQYF. The CDR3 DNA reads as TGTGCCTGGAGGTTAGCGGGAGGCCCAGATACGCAGTATTTT.

CDR3 sequence (DNA): TGTGCCAGCAGTTTGGGACTAGCGGGAGGAGTTGGGGAGACCCAGTACTTC. Translation: CASSLGLAGGVGETQYF. The chain is built from TRBV28 and TRBJ2-5; 15 bases map to TRBD2. Germline V gene sequence: CDR1 MDHEN, CDR2 SYDVKM. The length of the CDR3 is 17 residues. V lost 3 bases and J lost 5; bases outside the gene matches: 7. Supplemented by reference TRBV28 and TRBJ2-5, the full variable domain reads DVKVTQSSRYLVKRTGEKVFLECVQDMDHENMFWYRQDPGLGLRLIYFSYDVKMKEKGDIPEGYSVSREKKERFSLILESASTNQTSMYLCASSLGLAGGVGETQYFGPGTRLLVL.

The J gene is TRBJ2-2, the V gene TRBV30; 9 bases map to TRBD2. This CDR3 has 21 amino acids. V lost 4 bases, J lost 4 bases, and 25 bases stayed unmatched. Germline V lookup: CDR1 GTSNPN, CDR2 SVGIG (reference sequence). The CDR3 here is CAWNLPVVAGVGGPPTGELFF. The CDR3 bases are TGTGCCTGGAACCTCCCCGTGGTAGCGGGAGTGGGGGGTCCACCCACCGGGGAGCTGTTTTTT.

The chain carries TRBV4-3 and TRBJ1-5; 9 positions agree with TRBD1. The CDR3 length is 22 residues. After removal of 1 base from V and 0 bases from J, the junction contained 19 bases not matched to a gene. In germline, CDR1 is LGHNA, CDR2 YSLEER. In nucleotides, the CDR3 is TGCGCCAGCAGCCAAGGGATGAAACCCCCGGGACAGGGTCCCGATAGCAATCAGCCCCAGCATTTT. This gives the protein CASSQGMKPPGQGPDSNQPQHF.

The chain joins TRBV11-2 to TRBJ2-2; D possibly corresponds to TRBD1 (6 bases). The germline CDR1 and CDR2 sequences are SGHAT and FQNNGV. The CDR3 contains 15 residues. Trimming took 5 bases from V and 6 from J, leaving 16 bases between them. The CDR3 reads CASSLGGVKSGELFF. The CDR3 DNA reads as TGTGCCAGCAGCCTAGGGGGAGTTAAGTCCGGGGAGCTGTTTTTT. Together with reference TRBV11-2 and TRBJ2-2, the CDR3 gives the full variable domain: EAGVAQSPRYKIIEKRQSVAFWCNPISGHATLYWYQQILGQGPKLLIQFQNNGVVDDSQLPKDRFSAERLKGVDSTLKIQPAKLEDSAVYLCASSLGGVKSGELFFGEGSRLTVL.

This chain links TRBV9 with TRBJ2-1; 8 nucleotides agree with TRBD2. The CDR3 loop spans 14 amino acids. CDR1 and CDR2 (germline): SGDLS, YYNGEE. V trimming: 4 bases; J trimming: 6 bases; junction bases outside the gene matches: 6. The CDR3 DNA sequence: TGTGCCAGCAGCCCCCGGGGGGGGGTCAATGAGCAGTTCTTC. Translated, it gives CASSPRGGVNEQFF.

This clone has only one observation. J is TRBJ1-1 and V is TRBV29-1; a possible D gene is TRBD1 (6 bases). Germline values: CDR1 SQVTM, CDR2 ANQGSEA. There are 15 residues in the CDR3. Trimming shortened V by 3 bases and J by 2 bases, and 16 bases separated the two germline ends. The CDR3 here is CSVETFGQLNTEAFF. The CDR3 region has the DNA TGCAGCGTTGAGACCTTTGGACAGTTAAACACTGAAGCTTTCTTT.

V and J are TRBV11-2 and TRBJ1-1; perhaps TRBD1 as D (6 bases). Germline V gives CDR1 SGHAT, CDR2 FQNNGV. The CDR3 spans 14 residues. V gave up 7 bases and J gave up 5 bases, with 17 bases separating them. The CDR3 DNA is TGTGCCAGCACCGGGAACAGGGTAAAGACTGAAGCTTTCTTT. Translating it yields CASTGNRVKTEAFF.